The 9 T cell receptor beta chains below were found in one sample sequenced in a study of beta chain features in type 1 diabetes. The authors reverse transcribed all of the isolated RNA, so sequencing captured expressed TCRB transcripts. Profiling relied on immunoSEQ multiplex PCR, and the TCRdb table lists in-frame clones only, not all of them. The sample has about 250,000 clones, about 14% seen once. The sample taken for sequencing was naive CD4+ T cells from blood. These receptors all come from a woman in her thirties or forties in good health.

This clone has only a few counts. In nucleotides, the CDR3 is TGTGCCAGCAGCGCCGCGAGGGTCCTGAATCAGCCCCAGCATTTT. Protein: CASSAARVLNQPQHF. V and J are TRBV7-8 and TRBJ1-5; D not certain. The germline V and J ends were trimmed by 5 bases and 4 bases, with 15 bases remaining between them. In germline, CDR1 is SGHVS, CDR2 FQNEAQ. This CDR3 contains 15 residues. The full variable domain, with the rest looked up from reference TRBV7-8 and TRBJ1-5, is GAGVSQSPRYKVAKRGQDVALRCDPISGHVSLFWYQQALGQGPEFLTYFQNEAQLDKSGLPSDRFFAERPEGSVSTLKIQRTQQEDSAVYLCASSAARVLNQPQHFGDGTRLSIL.

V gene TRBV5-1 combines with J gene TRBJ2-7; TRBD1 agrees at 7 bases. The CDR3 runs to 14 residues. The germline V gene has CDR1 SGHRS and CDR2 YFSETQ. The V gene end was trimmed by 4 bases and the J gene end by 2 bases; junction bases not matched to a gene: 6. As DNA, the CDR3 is TGCGCCAGCAGCCCGACCGACAGGGCCTACGAGCAGTACTTC. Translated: CASSPTDRAYEQYF.

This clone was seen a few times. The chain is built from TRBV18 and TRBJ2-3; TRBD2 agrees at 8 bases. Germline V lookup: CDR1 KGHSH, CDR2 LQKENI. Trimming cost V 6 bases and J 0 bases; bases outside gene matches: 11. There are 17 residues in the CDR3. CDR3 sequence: CASSQQRGLPSTDTQYF. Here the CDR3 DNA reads TGTGCCAGCTCCCAACAGCGGGGGTTACCTAGCACAGATACGCAGTATTTT. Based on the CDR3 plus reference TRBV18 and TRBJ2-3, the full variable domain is NAGVMQNPRHLVRRRGQEARLRCSPMKGHSHVYWYRQLPEEGLKFMVYLQKENIIDESGMPKERFSAEFPKEGPSILRIQQVVRGDSAAYFCASSQQRGLPSTDTQYFGPGTRLTVL.

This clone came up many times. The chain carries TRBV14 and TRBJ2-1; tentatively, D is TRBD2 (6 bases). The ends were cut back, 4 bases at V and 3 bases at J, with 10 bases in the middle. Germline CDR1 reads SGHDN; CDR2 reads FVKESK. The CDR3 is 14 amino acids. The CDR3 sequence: CASSPRRGYNEQFF. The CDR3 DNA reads TGTGCCAGCAGCCCGCGGAGGGGCTACAATGAGCAGTTCTTC.

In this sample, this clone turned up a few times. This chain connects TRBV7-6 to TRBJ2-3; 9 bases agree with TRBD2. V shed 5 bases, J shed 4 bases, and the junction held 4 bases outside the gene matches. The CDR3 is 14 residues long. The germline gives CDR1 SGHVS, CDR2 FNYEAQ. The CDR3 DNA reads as TGTGCCAGCAGCAAGGCGGGGGGGCCAGATACGCAGTATTTT. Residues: CASSKAGGPDTQYF.

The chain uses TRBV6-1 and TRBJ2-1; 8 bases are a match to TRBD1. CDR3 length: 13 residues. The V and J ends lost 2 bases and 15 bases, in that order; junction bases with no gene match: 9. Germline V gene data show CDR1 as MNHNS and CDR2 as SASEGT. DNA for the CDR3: TGTGCCAGCAGTGAAAGCCTCGGACAGGGACCGTTCTTC. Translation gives CASSESLGQGPFF.

CDR3 amino acids: CASSRLTVTEAFF. The CDR3 DNA follows: TGTGCCAGCAGTCGGCTGACAGTCACTGAAGCTTTCTTT. The chain employs TRBV2 and TRBJ1-1; weak D call: TRBD1 (5 bases). Per germline, CDR1 SNHLY and CDR2 FYNNEI. The CDR3 contains 13 residues. The V end was cut by 5 bases, the J end by 4 bases, with 11 bases between.

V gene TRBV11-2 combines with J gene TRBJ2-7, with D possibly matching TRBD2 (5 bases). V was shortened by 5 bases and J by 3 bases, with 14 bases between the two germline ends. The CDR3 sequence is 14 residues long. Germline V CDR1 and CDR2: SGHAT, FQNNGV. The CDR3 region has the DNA TGTGCCAGCAGCCGAGTCGTCGGGATCTACGAGCAGTACTTC. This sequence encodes CASSRVVGIYEQYF.

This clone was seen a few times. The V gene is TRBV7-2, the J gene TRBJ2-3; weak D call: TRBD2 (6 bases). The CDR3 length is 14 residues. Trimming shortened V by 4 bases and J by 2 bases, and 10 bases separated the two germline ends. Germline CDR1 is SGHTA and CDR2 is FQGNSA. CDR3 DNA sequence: TGTGCCAGCAGCTACGGACTAAACACAGATACGCAGTATTTT. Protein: CASSYGLNTDTQYF.